The 4 T cell receptor beta chains reported below all come from one sample, sequenced in a study of regulatory T cells in long-lasting Graves disease. Library construction for TCR beta used iRepertoire HTBI primers and Arm-PCR of CDR3 regions. TCRdb redid the calling of the multiplex PCR reads with MiXCR, one entry per CDR3 protein. The sample yields about 610,000 distinct CDR3 sequences, about 16% seen once. As to time point: newly diagnosed GD, antithyroid drugs for less than 3 months. Extracted RNA from PBMCs served as the source of the TCR library. This sample also belongs to another study, concerning T cells in Graves' hyperthyroidism and ophthalmopathy.

This specimen was peripheral blood mononuclear cells (PBMCs), taken at new diagnosis, from a patient treated with antithyroid drugs. The receptor set was obtained from a young man with Graves disease.

In its sample, this clonotype was seen many times. The gene calls are TRBV27 and TRBJ2-3; unclear D gene. The CDR3 runs to 13 residues. Deletions cut 4 bases from V and 4 bases from J, with 9 bases between. Germline V lookup: CDR1 MNHEY, CDR2 SMNVEV (reference sequence). The CDR3 nucleotides are TGTGCCAGCAGTTCACCGCTTCCAGATACGCAGTATTTT. Translation gives CASSSPLPDTQYF.

This clonotype appeared many times. The V gene is TRBV6-1, the J gene TRBJ1-1; D unclear. CDR3 length: 13 amino acids. Germline V lookup: CDR1 MNHNS, CDR2 SASEGT. Deletions cut 9 bases from V and 4 bases from J, with 15 bases between. The CDR3 DNA follows: TGTGCCAGTCGGTTCCGCCCGAGCACTGAAGCTTTCTTT. Protein sequence: CASRFRPSTEAFF.

This clonotype was counted only a few times. The chain links TRBV20-1 to TRBJ1-1; D not certain. Trimming pared 0 bases from V and 0 bases from J, leaving 5 bases between. CDR3 size: 13 residues. CDR1 DFQATT and CDR2 SNEGSKA come from the germline V gene (reference sequence). This chain's CDR3 is CSARDALNTEAFF. CDR3 in DNA: TGCAGTGCTAGAGATGCCCTGAACACTGAAGCTTTCTTT.

This chain uses TRBV18 with TRBJ2-7; D remains unclear. V lost 4 bases and J 3 bases, leaving 10 bases between the germline ends. The germline V gene has CDR1 KGHSH and CDR2 LQKENI. The CDR3 consists of 13 residues. The CDR3 is CASSLPDGYEQYF. Written as DNA, the CDR3 is TGTGCCAGCTCACTACCGGACGGCTACGAGCAGTACTTC.